The entry below gives a single TCR beta chain sequence along with its context. The target antigen is unknown. Time point reported: pre-sensitization, week 0. Treatment specified: therapeutic diphenylcyclopropenone sensitization with weekly scalp DPC. Total RNA was isolated from whole blood that had not been fractionated. These data belong to a study of human T cells and chemical hapten exposure. Overall study results and limits: Significantly more large CDR3 similarity clusters were formed by expanded TCRs than by controls. The study found that DPC sensitization did not change TCRs above 1 in 1000 frequency.

Using its own MiXCR run on the RACE reads, TCRdb lists one record per CDR3 protein. The table records roughly 110,000 distinct CDR3 sequences, roughly an eighth of them present only once. This CDR3 comprises 13 residues. V was trimmed by 2 bases and J by 6 bases, leaving 7 bases between them. Germline V CDR1 and CDR2: SGHVS, FNYEAQ. Sequenced here: whole blood, sampled in connection with sensitization to the hapten diphenylcyclopropenone (DPC). This clonotype was sampled from a woman between 45 and 60 years old with alopecia areata. Some clones in this sample may be carry-over from other donors' samples. The V and J genes are TRBV7-6 and TRBJ2-2, with D hard to call. DNA for the CDR3: TGTGCCAGCAGCTTACCCACCGCCGGGGAGCTGTTTTTT. Its protein is CASSLPTAGELFF.